A single sample gave rise to the 31 T cell receptor beta chains below, sequenced in a study of regulatory T cells in long-lasting Graves disease. With iRepertoire HTBI primers and Arm-PCR of CDR3 regions, TCR beta libraries were built. One entry per CDR3 protein, called by TCRdb with MiXCR from the multiplex PCR reads. The sample records some 490,000 distinct CDR3 sequences, 12% being singletons. Time point noted: newly diagnosed GD, antithyroid drugs for less than 3 months. Isolated PBMC RNA provided the starting material for the TCR library. These same records also appear under a second study, on T cells in Graves' hyperthyroidism and ophthalmopathy.

Sequenced here: peripheral blood mononuclear cells (PBMCs), sampled at new diagnosis, from a patient treated with antithyroid drugs. Receptor source: a woman between 25 and 40 years old with Graves disease.

There are many counts of this clonotype. The chain is built from TRBV3-1 and TRBJ1-1; D not resolved. The germline gives CDR1 LGHDT, CDR2 YNNKEL (reference sequence). Trimming took off 5 bases at V and 3 bases at J, with 13 bases between the two ends. The CDR3 runs 14 residues. The DNA for the CDR3 is TGTGCCAGCAGCGTCGCGGGGTTCGACACTGAAGCTTTCTTT. Residues: CASSVAGFDTEAFF. The full variable domain, completed using reference TRBV3-1 and TRBJ1-1, is DTAVSQTPKYLVTQMGNDKSIKCEQNLGHDTMYWYKQDSKKFLKIMFSYNNKELIINETVPNRFSPKSPDKAHLNLHINSLELGDSAVYFCASSVAGFDTEAFFGQGTRLTVV.

In its sample, this clonotype was seen a few times. This sequence joins TRBV29-1 and TRBJ1-2; 7 bases line up with TRBD1. This CDR3 contains 12 residues. Germline trimming cut 7 bases from V and 8 bases from J; bases unmatched to any gene: 10. Germline CDR1 SQVTM, CDR2 ANQGSEA. The CDR3 DNA reads TGCAGCGCTTTTACAGGGGTAGGAGGCTACACCTTC. Its protein product is CSAFTGVGGYTF.

This chain joins TRBV13 and TRBJ1-4; D remains ambiguous. V lost 0 bases to trimming and J lost 2 bases, with 7 bases between them. CDR1 is PRHDT and CDR2 is FYEKMQ in the germline V gene (reference sequence). The length of the CDR3 is 15 residues. CDR3 amino acids: CASSLGRSTNEKLFF. In nucleotides, the CDR3 is TGTGCCAGCAGCTTAGGAAGGTCGACTAATGAAAAACTGTTTTTT.

This clonotype was recorded many times. V usage is TRBV6-2 or TRBV6-3 and J usage is TRBJ2-7; D unclear. The germline V gene encodes CDR1 MNHEY and CDR2 SVGEGT. The CDR3 spans 12 residues. V shed 0 bases and J shed 6 bases, with 6 bases lying between them. This CDR3 reads CASSYSPFEQYF. CDR3 DNA: TGTGCCAGCAGTTACTCGCCCTTCGAGCAGTACTTC.

This sequence joins TRBV6-1 and TRBJ1-5; 9 bases line up with TRBD1. J lost 6 bases, V lost 6 bases, and 6 bases had no gene match. The CDR3 consists of 14 residues. Germline CDR1 MNHNS, CDR2 SASEGT. In DNA, the CDR3 is TGTGCCAGCAGCCAGACAGGGGGATTTCAGCCCCAGCATTTT. This sequence encodes CASSQTGGFQPQHF.

This clonotype was counted a single time. This chain links TRBV5-1 with TRBJ2-5; 7 bases line up with TRBD1. In germline, CDR1 is SGHRS, CDR2 YFSETQ. V lost 4 bases, J lost 1 base, and 7 bases stayed unmatched. CDR3 length equals 15 residues. CDR3 coding DNA: TGCGCCAGCAGCGACCCGGGACAGCTCCAAGAGACCCAGTACTTC. Amino acids: CASSDPGQLQETQYF.

This clonotype was seen repeatedly, ten times or more. This chain uses TRBV11-2 with TRBJ1-3; D is unclear. Trimming took off 3 bases at V and 3 bases at J, with 6 bases between the two ends. This CDR3 is 13 amino acids long. The germline gives CDR1 SGHAT, CDR2 FQNNGV. The CDR3 DNA follows: TGTGCCAGCAGCTTCTCCGGTGGAAACACCATATATTTT. Amino acid sequence: CASSFSGGNTIYF.

There are a few counts of this clonotype. The chain carries TRBV19 and TRBJ1-2, with a possible D match to TRBD1 (5 bases). Germline values: CDR1 LNHDA, CDR2 SQIVND (reference sequence). The CDR3 is made up of 15 amino acids. Trimming stripped 2 bases from V and 6 bases from J, with 16 bases between. Here the CDR3 reads CASSIWAGKADGYTF. The CDR3 DNA sequence: TGTGCCAGTAGTATATGGGCAGGGAAGGCTGATGGCTACACCTTC.

In this sample, this clonotype turned up a few times. The V and J genes are TRBV19 and TRBJ2-5; TRBD1 aligns across 7 bases. The CDR3 is 16 amino acids. V lost 5 bases, J lost 3 bases, and 12 bases stayed unmatched. CDR1 is LNHDA and CDR2 is SQIVND in the germline V gene (reference sequence). The CDR3 DNA follows: TGTGCCAGTAGTCTAATACCGGGACAGCAAAAAGAGACCCAGTACTTC. Its protein product is CASSLIPGQQKETQYF. Variable domain in full (rest from reference TRBV19 and TRBJ2-5): DGGITQSPKYLFRKEGQNVTLSCEQNLNHDAMYWYRQDPGQGLRLIYYSQIVNDFQKGDIAEGYSVSREKKESFPLTVTSAQKNPTAFYLCASSLIPGQQKETQYFGPGTRLLVL.

This clonotype was seen ten or more times. This CDR3 is CASSPRQGRTGNTIYF. The CDR3 nucleotides read TGTGCCAGCTCACCACGACAGGGAAGGACTGGAAACACCATATATTTT. This chain connects TRBV18 to TRBJ1-3, with 7 nucleotides matching TRBD1. Trimming at V came to 1 base and at J to 2 bases, leaving 5 bases not matched to a gene. CDR1 and CDR2 from the germline V gene are KGHSH and LQKENI. The CDR3 is made up of 16 amino acids.

There are many counts of this clonotype. The chain links TRBV29-1 to TRBJ1-1; D gene uncertain. Trimming removed 4 bases from V and 5 bases from J, with 8 bases in between. The CDR3 runs 11 residues. CDR1 SQVTM and CDR2 ANQGSEA come from the germline V gene. CDR3 bases: TGCAGCGTTGCCCGGCCTACTGAAGCTTTCTTT. Encoded protein: CSVARPTEAFF. Based on the CDR3 plus reference TRBV29-1 and TRBJ1-1, the full variable domain is SAVISQKPSRDICQRGTSLTIQCQVDSQVTMMFWYRQQPGQSLTLIATANQGSEATYESGFVIDKFPISRPNLTFSTLTVSNMSPEDSSIYLCSVARPTEAFFGQGTRLTVV.

This clonotype was detected only a few times. The rearrangement joins TRBV19 to TRBJ2-5; D tentatively reads TRBD1 or TRBD2 (5 bases each). With 3 bases removed from V and 5 bases from J, the gap between germline ends came to 13 bases. Germline CDR1 and CDR2: LNHDA and SQIVND (reference sequence). This CDR3 is 14 amino acids long. In DNA form, the CDR3 reads TGTGCCAGTAGTATGGGGACCGCGTCTGAGACCCAGTACTTC. As protein: CASSMGTASETQYF.

This clonotype was observed many times. The J gene is TRBJ1-1, the V gene TRBV28, with 7 bases identical to TRBD1. Per germline, CDR1 MDHEN and CDR2 SYDVKM. V shed 7 bases, J shed 4 bases, and the junction held 21 bases outside the gene matches. This CDR3 comprises 18 residues. CDR3 residues: CASIKFLELGGEGTEAFF. The CDR3 nucleotides read TGTGCCAGCATCAAATTCCTCGAGTTAGGGGGCGAGGGCACTGAAGCTTTCTTT.

The V call is TRBV12-3 or TRBV12-4, the J call TRBJ2-2; TRBD2 aligns across 9 bases. The V segment lost 5 bases and the J segment 4 bases; nucleotides outside the gene matches: 14. The CDR3 runs to 18 residues. CDR3 bases: TGTGCCAGCAGTCCATTAGCGGGAGTCAGTAGGACCACCGGGGAGCTGTTTTTT. This encodes CASSPLAGVSRTTGELFF.

In its sample, this clonotype was seen many times. CDR3 sequence reads: CASRYSAYEQYF. CDR3 DNA: TGTGCCAGCAGATACTCCGCCTACGAGCAGTACTTC. V usage is TRBV2 and J usage is TRBJ2-7; D call uncertain. CDR1 SNHLY and CDR2 FYNNEI come from the germline V gene. The CDR3 runs 12 residues. The V and J ends lost 6 bases and 2 bases respectively, with 8 bases between them.

This clonotype was found many times. The J gene is TRBJ2-5, the V gene TRBV3-1, with 9 positions matching TRBD2. Germline V gene lookup returns CDR1 LGHDT and CDR2 YNNKEL (reference sequence). This CDR3 comprises 15 residues. J lost 5 bases, V lost 4 bases, and 8 bases had no gene match. CDR3 nucleotides: TGTGCCAGCAGCCGGGTAGCGGGGGCGTCGGAGACCCAGTACTTC. Translated, it gives CASSRVAGASETQYF.

The chain couples TRBV6-2 or TRBV6-3 to TRBJ2-1; 7 positions agree with TRBD2. The CDR3 has 15 amino acids. Per germline, CDR1 MNHEY and CDR2 SVGEGT. V was clipped by 4 bases and J by 6 bases; unmatched bases: 9. CDR3 sequence: CASSFLTSPANEQFF. The CDR3 region has the DNA TGTGCCAGCAGTTTCCTGACTAGCCCAGCCAATGAGCAGTTCTTC.

The chain couples TRBV6-2 or TRBV6-3 to TRBJ2-5, with D possibly matching TRBD2 (6 bases). Germline V gene sequence: CDR1 MNHEY, CDR2 SVGEGT. This CDR3 region has 12 residues. Trimming removed 2 bases from V and 5 bases from J, with 6 bases in between. The CDR3 here is CASSYGTETQYF. In nucleotides, the CDR3 is TGTGCCAGCAGTTACGGGACTGAGACCCAGTACTTC.

This clonotype appeared many times. V usage is TRBV19 and J usage is TRBJ2-3, with D unresolved. Germline CDR1 and CDR2: LNHDA and SQIVND (reference sequence). The CDR3 contains 15 residues. Trimming removed 6 bases at V and 0 bases at J, with 13 bases between. The CDR3: CASSLGPASTDTQYF. The DNA for the CDR3 is TGTGCCAGTAGCCTCGGACCAGCAAGCACAGATACGCAGTATTTT. Using reference TRBV19 and TRBJ2-3 for the parts outside the CDR3, the full variable domain is DGGITQSPKYLFRKEGQNVTLSCEQNLNHDAMYWYRQDPGQGLRLIYYSQIVNDFQKGDIAEGYSVSREKKESFPLTVTSAQKNPTAFYLCASSLGPASTDTQYFGPGTRLTVL.

This clonotype came up many times. The rearrangement joins TRBV3-1 to TRBJ2-1; 10 bases match TRBD2. The CDR3 is 16 amino acids. CDR1 is LGHDT, CDR2 YNNKEL, per germline (reference sequence). The trim removed 1 base at V and 3 bases at J, leaving 3 bases unmatched. The CDR3 nucleotides read TGTGCCAGCAGCCAAGGGCTAGCGGGAGTCTACAATGAGCAGTTCTTC. Amino acid sequence: CASSQGLAGVYNEQFF.

This clonotype was seen a handful of times. CDR3 coding DNA: TGCAGTGGAGTGGATAACACCCCCGCGGAAGGTACGCAGTATTTT. This gives the protein CSGVDNTPAEGTQYF. The J gene is TRBJ2-3, the V gene TRBV20-1; D is unresolved. Trimming took off 7 bases at V and 8 bases at J, with 25 bases between the two ends. In germline, CDR1 is DFQATT, CDR2 SNEGSKA (reference sequence). The CDR3 totals 15 residues.

This clonotype came up once. With a far larger clone one base away, a read error is the likely cause. The chain carries TRBV11-1 and TRBJ2-6; D is uncertain. The V gene's germline CDR1 is SGHAT and CDR2 FQDESV (reference sequence). This CDR3 region has 18 residues. V shed 4 bases and J shed 0 bases, with 16 bases lying between them. CDR3 nucleotides: TGTGCCAGCAGCTCCGGCCCCCCGGCGTCCTCTGGGGCCAACGTCCTGACTTTC. Its translation: CASSSGPPASSGANVLTF.

This clonotype has just a few counts. CDR3 protein: CASSLPGDEAETQYF. CDR3 DNA sequence: TGTGCCAGCAGTTTACCCGGGGACGAGGCCGAGACCCAGTACTTC. The J gene is TRBJ2-5, the V gene TRBV28; tentatively, D is TRBD1 or TRBD2 (5 bases each). V lost 2 bases and J 5 bases, leaving 15 bases between the germline ends. The CDR3 runs to 15 residues. Germline V gene sequence: CDR1 MDHEN, CDR2 SYDVKM.

This clonotype was recorded at least ten times. The chain couples TRBV12-3 or TRBV12-4 to TRBJ2-7; D ambiguous. V was clipped by 5 bases and J by 4 bases, with 15 bases between them. The CDR3 has 14 amino acids. CDR3 sequence: CASSADTKRYEQYF. The CDR3 DNA is TGTGCCAGCAGTGCCGACACGAAGCGTTACGAGCAGTACTTC.

This clonotype was counted many times. The J gene is TRBJ2-1, the V gene TRBV5-1; 9 bases align to TRBD2. Per germline, CDR1 SGHRS and CDR2 YFSETQ. The J segment lost 9 bases and the V segment lost 4 bases, leaving 14 bases of the junction unmatched. CDR3 length: 16 amino acids. CDR3 coding DNA: TGCGCCAGCAGCCCGATAGCGGGAGTAGTTGTTGGTGAGCAGTTCTTC. This translates into CASSPIAGVVVGEQFF.

The rearrangement joins TRBV7-2 to TRBJ2-1; D unclear. The V end lost 8 bases, the J end lost 8 bases, and 10 bases lay between the germline ends. The length of the CDR3 is 11 residues. The germline gives CDR1 SGHTA, CDR2 FQGNSA. This CDR3 is CASAPYDEQFF. The CDR3 bases are TGTGCCAGCGCTCCTTATGATGAGCAGTTCTTC.

This clonotype appeared many times. The rearrangement joins TRBV27 to TRBJ2-1; weak D call: TRBD1 (6 bases). V was pared by 5 bases and J by 1 base, with 12 bases between. Germline CDR1 is MNHEY and CDR2 is SMNVEV (reference sequence). This CDR3 comprises 15 residues. DNA of the CDR3: TGTGCCAGCAGTCGTGCAGGGGATTCCTACAATGAGCAGTTCTTC. It codes for CASSRAGDSYNEQFF.

This chain connects TRBV7-9 to TRBJ1-2; D call uncertain. In germline, CDR1 is SEHNR, CDR2 FQNEAQ (reference sequence). V lost 5 bases and J lost 6, with 13 bases in between. The CDR3 contains 13 residues. CDR3 DNA: TGTGCCAGCAGCCGCCCCAGGAAGGATGGCTACACCTTC. Its translation is CASSRPRKDGYTF.

This clonotype was found many times. The chain combines TRBV11-2 with TRBJ2-4, with TRBD2 matching 10 bases. Germline trimming cut 1 base from V and 5 bases from J; bases unmatched to any gene: 5. The CDR3 extends over 16 amino acids. Germline V gene sequence: CDR1 SGHAT, CDR2 FQNNGV. In DNA form, the CDR3 reads TGTGCCAGCAGCTTAGGGGCTAGCGGGAGTGAAAACATTCAGTACTTC. Amino acid sequence: CASSLGASGSENIQYF.

The rearrangement uses TRBV28 and TRBJ1-4; D unresolved. Germline assignment: CDR1 MDHEN and CDR2 SYDVKM. This CDR3 has 16 amino acids. The germline V and J ends were trimmed by 4 bases and 0 bases, with 12 bases remaining between them. The CDR3 nucleotides are TGTGCCAGCAGTTCCCTTTCGATTGCAACTAATGAAAAACTGTTTTTT. This codes for CASSSLSIATNEKLFF.

This clonotype was recorded many times. This chain links TRBV27 with TRBJ1-5, with a weak D call TRBD1 (6 bases). The V and J ends lost 5 bases and 7 bases respectively, with 18 bases between them. Germline V gene data show CDR1 as MNHEY and CDR2 as SMNVEV (reference sequence). The CDR3 has 15 residues. DNA of the CDR3: TGTGCCAGCAGTCCCGGGGGCAGGGTAAGGCAGCCCCAGCATTTT. Its translation is CASSPGGRVRQPQHF.